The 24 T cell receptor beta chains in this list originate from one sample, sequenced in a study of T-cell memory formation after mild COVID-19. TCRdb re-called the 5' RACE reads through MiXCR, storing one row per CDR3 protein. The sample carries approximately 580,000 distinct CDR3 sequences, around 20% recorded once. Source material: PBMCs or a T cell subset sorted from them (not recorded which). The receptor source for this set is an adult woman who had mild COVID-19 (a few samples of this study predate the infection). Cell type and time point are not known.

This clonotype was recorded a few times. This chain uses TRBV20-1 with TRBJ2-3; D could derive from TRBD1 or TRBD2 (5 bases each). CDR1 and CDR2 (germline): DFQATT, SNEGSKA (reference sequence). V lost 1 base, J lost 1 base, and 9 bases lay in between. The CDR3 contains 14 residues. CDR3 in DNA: TGCAGTGCTAGAGGGGGGATTGGCACAGATACGCAGTATTTT. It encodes CSARGGIGTDTQYF.

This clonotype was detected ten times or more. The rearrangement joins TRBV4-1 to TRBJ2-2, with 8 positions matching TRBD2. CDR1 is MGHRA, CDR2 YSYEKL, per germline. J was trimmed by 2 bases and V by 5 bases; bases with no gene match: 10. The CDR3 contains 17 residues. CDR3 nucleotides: TGCGCCAGCAGCGACTTGGGGAGCGGGAGAAACACCGGGGAGCTGTTTTTT. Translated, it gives CASSDLGSGRNTGELFF.

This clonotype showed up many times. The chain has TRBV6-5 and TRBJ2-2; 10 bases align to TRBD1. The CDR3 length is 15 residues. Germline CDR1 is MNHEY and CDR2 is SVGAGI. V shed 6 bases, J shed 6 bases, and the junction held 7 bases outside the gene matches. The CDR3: CASSTGTGASGELFF. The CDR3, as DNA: TGTGCCAGCAGCACCGGGACAGGGGCGTCCGGGGAGCTGTTTTTT.

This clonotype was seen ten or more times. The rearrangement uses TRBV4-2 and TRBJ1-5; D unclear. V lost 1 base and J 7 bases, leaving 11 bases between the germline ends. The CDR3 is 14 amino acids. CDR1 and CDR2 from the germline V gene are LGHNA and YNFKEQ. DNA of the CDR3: TGTGCCAGCAGCCAAGTCGTCGATAGGCAGCCCCAGCATTTT. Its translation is CASSQVVDRQPQHF.

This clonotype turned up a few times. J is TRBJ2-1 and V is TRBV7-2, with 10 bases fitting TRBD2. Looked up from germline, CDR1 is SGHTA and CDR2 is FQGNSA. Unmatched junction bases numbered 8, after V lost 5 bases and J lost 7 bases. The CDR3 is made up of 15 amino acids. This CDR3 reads CASSPSGGDSNEQFF. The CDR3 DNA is TGTGCCAGCAGCCCCAGCGGGGGGGACTCTAATGAGCAGTTCTTC.

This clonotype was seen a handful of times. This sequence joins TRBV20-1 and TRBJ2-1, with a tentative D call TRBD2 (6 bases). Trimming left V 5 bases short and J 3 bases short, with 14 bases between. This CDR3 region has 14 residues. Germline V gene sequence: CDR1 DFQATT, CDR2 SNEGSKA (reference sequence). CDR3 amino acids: CSALPGLFYNEQFF. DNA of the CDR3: TGCAGTGCTCTTCCGGGACTCTTCTACAATGAGCAGTTCTTC.

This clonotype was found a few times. CDR3: CASSLVMGQGANEQFF. The CDR3 DNA reads TGTGCCAGCAGCTTAGTTATGGGACAGGGGGCCAATGAGCAGTTCTTC. This chain joins TRBV7-9 and TRBJ2-1; 12 positions agree with TRBD1. The V gene end was trimmed by 1 base and the J gene end by 6 bases; junction bases not matched to a gene: 4. Germline V lookup: CDR1 SEHNR, CDR2 FQNEAQ (reference sequence). The CDR3 length is 16 residues. Full variable domain (missing parts from reference TRBV7-9 and TRBJ2-1): DTGVSQNPRHKITKRGQNVTFRCDPISEHNRLYWYRQTLGQGPEFLTYFQNEAQLEKSRLLSDRFSAERPKGSFSTLEIQRTEQGDSAMYLCASSLVMGQGANEQFFGPGTRLTVL.

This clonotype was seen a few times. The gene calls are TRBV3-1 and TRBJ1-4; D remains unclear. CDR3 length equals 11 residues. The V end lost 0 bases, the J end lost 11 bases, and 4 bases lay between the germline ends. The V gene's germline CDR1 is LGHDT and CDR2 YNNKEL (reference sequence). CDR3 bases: TGTGCCAGCAGCCAAGATCAGAAACTGTTTTTT. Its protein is CASSQDQKLFF.

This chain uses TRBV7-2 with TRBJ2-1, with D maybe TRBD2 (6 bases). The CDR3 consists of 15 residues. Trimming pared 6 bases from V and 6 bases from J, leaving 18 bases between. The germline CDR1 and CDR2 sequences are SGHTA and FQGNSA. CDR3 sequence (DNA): TGTGCCAGCAGTGAGGAGGGAGGTTTAAGCAATGAGCAGTTCTTC. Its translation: CASSEEGGLSNEQFF.

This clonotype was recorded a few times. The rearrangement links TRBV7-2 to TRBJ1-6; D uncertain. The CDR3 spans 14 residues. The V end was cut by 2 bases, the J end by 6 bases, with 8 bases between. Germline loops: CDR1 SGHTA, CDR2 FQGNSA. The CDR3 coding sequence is TGTGCCAGCAGCTTACGCAGGATTAATTCACCCCTCCACTTT. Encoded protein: CASSLRRINSPLHF.

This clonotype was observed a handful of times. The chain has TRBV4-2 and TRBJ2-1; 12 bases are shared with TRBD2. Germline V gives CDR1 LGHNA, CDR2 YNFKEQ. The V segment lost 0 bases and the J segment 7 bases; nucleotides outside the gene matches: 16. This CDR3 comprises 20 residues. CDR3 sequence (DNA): TGTGCCAGCAGCCAAGACCCGACGTTCCAACTAGCGGGAGGAGGGAATGAGCAGTTCTTC. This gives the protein CASSQDPTFQLAGGGNEQFF.

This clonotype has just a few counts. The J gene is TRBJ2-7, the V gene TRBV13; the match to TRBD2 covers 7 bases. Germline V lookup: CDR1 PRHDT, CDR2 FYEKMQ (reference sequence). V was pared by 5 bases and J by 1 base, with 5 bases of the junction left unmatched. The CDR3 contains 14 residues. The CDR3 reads CASSDDGGSYEQYF. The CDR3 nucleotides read TGTGCCAGCAGCGACGACGGGGGGTCCTACGAGCAGTACTTC.

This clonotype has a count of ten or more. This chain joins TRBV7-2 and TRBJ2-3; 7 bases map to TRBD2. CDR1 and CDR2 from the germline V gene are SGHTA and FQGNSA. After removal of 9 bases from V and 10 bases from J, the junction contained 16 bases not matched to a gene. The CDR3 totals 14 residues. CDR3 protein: CASPARASREAQYF. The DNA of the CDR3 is TGTGCCAGTCCTGCGAGGGCGTCCCGGGAGGCGCAGTATTTT.

For the CDR3, the DNA is TGCAGCGTGCGGATGGACAGGGGGAAACGCGGATGGTACTTC. Translation: CSVRMDRGKRGWYF. This rearrangement joins TRBV29-1 to TRBJ2-7, with 10 bases identical to TRBD1. The V gene's germline CDR1 is SQVTM and CDR2 ANQGSEA. The junction had 17 bases not matched to a gene; V was cut back by 6 bases and J by 12 bases. The CDR3 is made up of 14 amino acids.

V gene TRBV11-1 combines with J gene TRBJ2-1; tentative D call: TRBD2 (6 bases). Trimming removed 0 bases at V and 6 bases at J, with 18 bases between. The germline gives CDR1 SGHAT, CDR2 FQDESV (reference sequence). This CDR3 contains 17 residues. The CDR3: CASSLALPGTGGNEQFF. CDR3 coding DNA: TGTGCCAGCAGCTTAGCCCTTCCCGGGACTGGGGGCAATGAGCAGTTCTTC.

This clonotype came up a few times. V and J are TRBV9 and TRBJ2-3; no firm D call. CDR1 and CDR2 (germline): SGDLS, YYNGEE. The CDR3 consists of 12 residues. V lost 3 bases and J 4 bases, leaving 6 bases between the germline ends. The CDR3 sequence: CASSEDSDTQYF. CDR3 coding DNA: TGTGCCAGCAGCGAGGATTCAGATACGCAGTATTTT.

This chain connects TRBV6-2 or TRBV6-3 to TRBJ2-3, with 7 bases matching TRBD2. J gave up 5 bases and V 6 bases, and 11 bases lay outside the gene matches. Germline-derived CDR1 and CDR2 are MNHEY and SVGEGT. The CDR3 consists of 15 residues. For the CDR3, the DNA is TGTGCCAGCAGCCAAGCGGGGAGTTCGAAAGATACGCAGTATTTT. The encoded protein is CASSQAGSSKDTQYF.

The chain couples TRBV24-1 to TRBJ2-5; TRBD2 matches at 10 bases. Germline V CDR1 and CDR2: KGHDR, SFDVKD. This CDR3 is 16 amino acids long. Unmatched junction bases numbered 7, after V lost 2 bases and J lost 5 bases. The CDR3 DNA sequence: TGTGCCACCAGTGATTCACCTAGCGGGAGATCGGAGACCCAGTACTTC. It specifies CATSDSPSGRSETQYF.

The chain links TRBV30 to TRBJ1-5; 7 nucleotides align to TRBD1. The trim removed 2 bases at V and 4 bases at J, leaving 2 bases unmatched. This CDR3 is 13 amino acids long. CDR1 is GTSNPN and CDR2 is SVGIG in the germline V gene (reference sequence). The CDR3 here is CAWSSDRNQPQHF. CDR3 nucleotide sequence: TGTGCCTGGAGTTCGGACAGGAATCAGCCCCAGCATTTT. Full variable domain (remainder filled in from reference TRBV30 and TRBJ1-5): SQTIHQWPATLVQPVGSPLSLECTVEGTSNPNLYWYRQAAGRGLQLLFYSVGIGQISSEVPQNLSASRPQDRQFILSSKKLLLSDSGFYLCAWSSDRNQPQHFGDGTRLSIL.

This CDR3 is CATSVQGYGYTF. CDR3 sequence (DNA): TGTGCCACCAGTGTCCAGGGCTATGGCTACACCTTC. The rearrangement uses TRBV24-1 and TRBJ1-2; tentative D call: TRBD1 (5 bases). V shed 5 bases and J shed 4 bases, with 7 bases lying between them. Germline CDR1 reads KGHDR; CDR2 reads SFDVKD. The CDR3 length is 12 residues.

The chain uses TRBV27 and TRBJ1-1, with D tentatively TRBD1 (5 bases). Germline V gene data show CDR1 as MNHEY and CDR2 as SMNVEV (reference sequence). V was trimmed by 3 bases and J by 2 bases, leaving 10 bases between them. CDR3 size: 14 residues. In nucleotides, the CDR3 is TGTGCCAGCAGTTTTGGGGCCCAAAACACTGAAGCTTTCTTT. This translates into CASSFGAQNTEAFF.

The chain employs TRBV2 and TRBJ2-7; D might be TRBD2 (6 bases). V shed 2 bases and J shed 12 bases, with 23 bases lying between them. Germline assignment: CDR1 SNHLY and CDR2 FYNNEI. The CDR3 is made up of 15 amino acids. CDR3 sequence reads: CASSERRRDQTLGYF. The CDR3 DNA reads TGTGCCAGCAGTGAACGTAGGCGGGACCAAACTCTGGGGTACTTC.

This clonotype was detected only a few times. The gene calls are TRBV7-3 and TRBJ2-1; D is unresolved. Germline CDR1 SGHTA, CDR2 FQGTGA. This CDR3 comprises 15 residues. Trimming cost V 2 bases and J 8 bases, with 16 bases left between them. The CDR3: CASSLRAANIDEQFF. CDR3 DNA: TGTGCCAGCAGCTTACGGGCTGCGAACATTGATGAGCAGTTCTTC.

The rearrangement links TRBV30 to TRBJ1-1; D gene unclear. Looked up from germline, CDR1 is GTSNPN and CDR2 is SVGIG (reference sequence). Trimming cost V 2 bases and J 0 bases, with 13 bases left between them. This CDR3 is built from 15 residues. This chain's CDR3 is CAWSSFAQMNTEAFF. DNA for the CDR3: TGTGCCTGGAGTTCCTTTGCACAGATGAACACTGAAGCTTTCTTT. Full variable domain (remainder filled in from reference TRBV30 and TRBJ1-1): SQTIHQWPATLVQPVGSPLSLECTVEGTSNPNLYWYRQAAGRGLQLLFYSVGIGQISSEVPQNLSASRPQDRQFILSSKKLLLSDSGFYLCAWSSFAQMNTEAFFGQGTRLTVV.